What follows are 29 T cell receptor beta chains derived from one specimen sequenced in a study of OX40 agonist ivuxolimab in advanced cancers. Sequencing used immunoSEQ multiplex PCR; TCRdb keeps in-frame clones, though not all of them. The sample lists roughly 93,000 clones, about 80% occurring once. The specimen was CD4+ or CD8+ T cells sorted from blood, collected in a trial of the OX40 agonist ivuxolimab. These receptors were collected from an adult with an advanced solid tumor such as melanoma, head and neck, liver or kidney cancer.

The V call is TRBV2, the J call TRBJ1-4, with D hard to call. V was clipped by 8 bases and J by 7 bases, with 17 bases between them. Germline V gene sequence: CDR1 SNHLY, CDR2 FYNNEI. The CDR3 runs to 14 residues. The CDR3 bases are TGTGCCAGCGGCCGGGAAAGATCGACTGAAAAACTGTTTTTT. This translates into CASGRERSTEKLFF.

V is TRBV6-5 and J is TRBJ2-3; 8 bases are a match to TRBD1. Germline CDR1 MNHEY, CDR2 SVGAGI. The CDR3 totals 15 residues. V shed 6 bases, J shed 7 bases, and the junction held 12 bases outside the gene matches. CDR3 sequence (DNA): TGTGCCAGCAGCCCTAGGACAGGGCGGGGATATACGCAGTATTTT. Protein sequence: CASSPRTGRGYTQYF.

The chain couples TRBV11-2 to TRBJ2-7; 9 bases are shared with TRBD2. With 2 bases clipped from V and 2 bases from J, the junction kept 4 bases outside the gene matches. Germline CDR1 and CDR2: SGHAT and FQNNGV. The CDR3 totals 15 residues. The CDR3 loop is CASSLMVAGAYEQYF. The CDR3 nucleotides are TGTGCCAGCAGCTTAATGGTAGCGGGAGCCTACGAGCAGTACTTC. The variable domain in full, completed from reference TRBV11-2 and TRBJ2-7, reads EAGVAQSPRYKIIEKRQSVAFWCNPISGHATLYWYQQILGQGPKLLIQFQNNGVVDDSQLPKDRFSAERLKGVDSTLKIQPAKLEDSAVYLCASSLMVAGAYEQYFGPGTRLTVT.

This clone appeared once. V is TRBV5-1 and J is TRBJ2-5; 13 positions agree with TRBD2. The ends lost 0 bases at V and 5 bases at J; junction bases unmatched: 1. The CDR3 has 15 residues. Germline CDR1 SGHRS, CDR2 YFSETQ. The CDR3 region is CASSLELAGGETQYF. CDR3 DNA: TGCGCCAGCAGCTTGGAACTAGCGGGAGGGGAGACCCAGTACTTC.

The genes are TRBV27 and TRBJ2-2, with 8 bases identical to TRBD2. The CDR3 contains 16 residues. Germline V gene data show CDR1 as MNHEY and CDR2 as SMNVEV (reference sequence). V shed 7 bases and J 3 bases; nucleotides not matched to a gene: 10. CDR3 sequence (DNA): TGTGCCAGCATTTCAAGCGGGAGAGGTGACACCGGGGAGCTGTTTTTT. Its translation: CASISSGRGDTGELFF.

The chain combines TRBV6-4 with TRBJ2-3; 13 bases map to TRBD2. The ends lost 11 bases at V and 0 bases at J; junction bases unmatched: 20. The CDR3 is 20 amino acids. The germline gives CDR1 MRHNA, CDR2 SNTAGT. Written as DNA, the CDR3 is TGTGCCTTATCCCCCCCTGGACTAGCGGGAGCCCCCCGTAGCACAGATACGCAGTATTTT. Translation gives CALSPPGLAGAPRSTDTQYF.

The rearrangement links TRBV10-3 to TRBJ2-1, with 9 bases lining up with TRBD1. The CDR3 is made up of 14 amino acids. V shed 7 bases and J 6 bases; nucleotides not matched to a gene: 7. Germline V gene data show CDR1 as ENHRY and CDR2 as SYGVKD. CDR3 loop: CAITQGQGINEQFF. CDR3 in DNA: TGTGCCATCACTCAGGGACAGGGCATCAATGAGCAGTTCTTC.

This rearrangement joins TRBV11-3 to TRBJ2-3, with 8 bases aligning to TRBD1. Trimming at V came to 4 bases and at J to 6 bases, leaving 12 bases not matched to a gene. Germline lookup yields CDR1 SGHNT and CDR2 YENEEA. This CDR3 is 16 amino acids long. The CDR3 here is CASSSRGQGAADTQYF. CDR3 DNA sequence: TGTGCCAGCAGCTCCCGAGGACAGGGCGCCGCGGATACGCAGTATTTT.

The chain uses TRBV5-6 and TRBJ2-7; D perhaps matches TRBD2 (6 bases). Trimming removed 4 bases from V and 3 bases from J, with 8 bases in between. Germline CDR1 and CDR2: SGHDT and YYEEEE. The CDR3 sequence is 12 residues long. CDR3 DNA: TGTGCCAGCAGCCGGGAGTTCTACGAGCAGTACTTC. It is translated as CASSREFYEQYF.

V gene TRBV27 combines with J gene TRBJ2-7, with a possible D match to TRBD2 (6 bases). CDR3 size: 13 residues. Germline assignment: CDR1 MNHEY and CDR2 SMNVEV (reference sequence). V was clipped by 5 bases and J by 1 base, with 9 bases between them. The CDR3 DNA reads TGTGCCAGCAGTGCGCTAGCGTCCTACGAGCAGTACTTC. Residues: CASSALASYEQYF.

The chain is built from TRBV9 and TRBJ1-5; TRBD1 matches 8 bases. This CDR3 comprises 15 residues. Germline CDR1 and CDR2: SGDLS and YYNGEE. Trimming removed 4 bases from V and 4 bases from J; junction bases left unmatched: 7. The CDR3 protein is CASSTGQGLNQPQHF. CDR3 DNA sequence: TGTGCCAGCAGCACCGGACAGGGATTGAATCAGCCCCAGCATTTT.

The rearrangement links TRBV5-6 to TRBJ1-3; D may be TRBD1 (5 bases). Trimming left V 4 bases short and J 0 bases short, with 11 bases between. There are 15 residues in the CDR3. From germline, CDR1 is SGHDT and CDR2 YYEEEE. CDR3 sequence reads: CASSGAGSSGNTIYF. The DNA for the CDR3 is TGTGCCAGCAGCGGTGCAGGGAGCTCTGGAAACACCATATATTTT.

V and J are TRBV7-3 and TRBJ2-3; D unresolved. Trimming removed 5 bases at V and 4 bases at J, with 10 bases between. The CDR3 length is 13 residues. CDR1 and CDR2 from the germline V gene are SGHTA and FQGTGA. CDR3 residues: CASSATGADTQYF. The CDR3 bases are TGTGCCAGCAGCGCGACTGGTGCAGATACGCAGTATTTT.

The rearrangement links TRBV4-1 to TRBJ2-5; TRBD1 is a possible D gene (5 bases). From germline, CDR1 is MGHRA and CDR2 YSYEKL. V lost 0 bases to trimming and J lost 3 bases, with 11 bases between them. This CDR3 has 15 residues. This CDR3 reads CASSQDEKGEETQYF. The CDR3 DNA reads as TGCGCCAGCAGCCAAGATGAGAAAGGGGAAGAGACCCAGTACTTC.

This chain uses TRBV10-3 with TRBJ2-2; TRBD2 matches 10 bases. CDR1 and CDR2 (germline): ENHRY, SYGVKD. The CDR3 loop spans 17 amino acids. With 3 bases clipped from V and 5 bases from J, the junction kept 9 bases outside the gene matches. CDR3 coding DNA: TGTGCCATCAGTGATGGGAGCGGGGGGGCGTGGACCGGGGAGCTGTTTTTT. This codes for CAISDGSGGAWTGELFF.

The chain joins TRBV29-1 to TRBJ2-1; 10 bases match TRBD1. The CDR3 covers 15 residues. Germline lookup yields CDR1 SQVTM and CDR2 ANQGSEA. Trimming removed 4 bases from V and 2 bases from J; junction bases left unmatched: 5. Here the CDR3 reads CSVGQGASPYNEQFF. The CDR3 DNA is TGCAGCGTTGGACAGGGGGCTAGTCCCTACAATGAGCAGTTCTTC.

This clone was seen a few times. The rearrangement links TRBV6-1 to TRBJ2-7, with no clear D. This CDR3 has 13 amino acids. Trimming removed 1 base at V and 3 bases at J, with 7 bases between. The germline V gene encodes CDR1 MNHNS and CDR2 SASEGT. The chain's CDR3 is CASSEGRYYEQYF. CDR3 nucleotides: TGTGCCAGCAGTGAAGGCAGATACTACGAGCAGTACTTC.

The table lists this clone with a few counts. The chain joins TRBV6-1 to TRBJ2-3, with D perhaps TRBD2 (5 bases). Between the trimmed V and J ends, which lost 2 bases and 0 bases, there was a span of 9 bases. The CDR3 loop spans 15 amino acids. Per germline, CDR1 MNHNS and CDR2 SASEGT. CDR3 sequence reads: CASSEQEASTDTQYF. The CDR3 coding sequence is TGTGCCAGCAGTGAACAGGAGGCAAGCACAGATACGCAGTATTTT.

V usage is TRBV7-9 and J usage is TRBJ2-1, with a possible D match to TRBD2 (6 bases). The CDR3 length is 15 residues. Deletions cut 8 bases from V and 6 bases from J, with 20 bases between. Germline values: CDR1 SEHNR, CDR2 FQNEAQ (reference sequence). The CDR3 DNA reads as TGTGCCAGCGAACCTCGGGGGAGTCTGATCAATGAGCAGTTCTTC. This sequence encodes CASEPRGSLINEQFF. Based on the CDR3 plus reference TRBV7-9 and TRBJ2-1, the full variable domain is DTGVSQNPRHKITKRGQNVTFRCDPISEHNRLYWYRQTLGQGPEFLTYFQNEAQLEKSRLLSDRFSAERPKGSFSTLEIQRTEQGDSAMYLCASEPRGSLINEQFFGPGTRLTVL.

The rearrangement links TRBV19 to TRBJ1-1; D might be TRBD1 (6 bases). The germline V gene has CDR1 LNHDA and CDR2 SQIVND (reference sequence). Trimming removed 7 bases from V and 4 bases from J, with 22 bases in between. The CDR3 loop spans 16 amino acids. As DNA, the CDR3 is TGTGCCAGTATCCCCGGGAGGAGCAGGGGAATCACTGAAGCTTTCTTT. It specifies CASIPGRSRGITEAFF.

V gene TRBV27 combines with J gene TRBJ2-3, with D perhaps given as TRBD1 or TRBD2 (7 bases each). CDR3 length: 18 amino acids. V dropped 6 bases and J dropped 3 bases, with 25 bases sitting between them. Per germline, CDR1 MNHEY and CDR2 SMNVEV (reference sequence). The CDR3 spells CASRRGQRGTGVTDTQYF. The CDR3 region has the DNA TGTGCCAGCAGGAGGGGACAGCGGGGCACGGGAGTAACAGATACGCAGTATTTT.

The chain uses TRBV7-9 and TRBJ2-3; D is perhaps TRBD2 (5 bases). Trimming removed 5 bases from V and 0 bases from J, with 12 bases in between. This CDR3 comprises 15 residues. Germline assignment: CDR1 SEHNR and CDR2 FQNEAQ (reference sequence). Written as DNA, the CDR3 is TGTGCCAGCAGCAGCCCGGAGGTCAGCACAGATACGCAGTATTTT. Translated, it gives CASSSPEVSTDTQYF.

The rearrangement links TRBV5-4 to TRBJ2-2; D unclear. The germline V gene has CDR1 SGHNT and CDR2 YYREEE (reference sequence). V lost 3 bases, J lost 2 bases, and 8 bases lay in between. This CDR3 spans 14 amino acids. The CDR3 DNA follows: TGTGCCAGCAGCTCAGACTCAAACACCGGGGAGCTGTTTTTT. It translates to CASSSDSNTGELFF.

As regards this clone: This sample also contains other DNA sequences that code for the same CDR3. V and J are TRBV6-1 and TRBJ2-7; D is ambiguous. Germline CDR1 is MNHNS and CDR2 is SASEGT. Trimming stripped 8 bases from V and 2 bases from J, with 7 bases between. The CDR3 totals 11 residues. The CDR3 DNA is TGTGCCAGCGGCCTAGCCTACGAGCAGTACTTC. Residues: CASGLAYEQYF.

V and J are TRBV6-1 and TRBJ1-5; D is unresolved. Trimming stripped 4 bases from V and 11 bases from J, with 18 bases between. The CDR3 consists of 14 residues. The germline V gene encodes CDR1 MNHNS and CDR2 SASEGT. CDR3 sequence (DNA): TGTGCCAGCAGTGCTATCGTACCGGGATCGACCCAGCATTTT. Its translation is CASSAIVPGSTQHF.

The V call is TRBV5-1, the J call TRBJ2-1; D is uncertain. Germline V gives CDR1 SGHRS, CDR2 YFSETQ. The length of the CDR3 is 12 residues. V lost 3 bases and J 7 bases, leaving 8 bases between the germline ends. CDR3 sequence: CASSSERNEQFF. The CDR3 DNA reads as TGCGCCAGCAGCTCCGAACGTAATGAGCAGTTCTTC.

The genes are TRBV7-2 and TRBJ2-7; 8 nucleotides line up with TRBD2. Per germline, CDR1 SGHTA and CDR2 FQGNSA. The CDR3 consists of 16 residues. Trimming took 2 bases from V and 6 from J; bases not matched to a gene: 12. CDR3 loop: CASSLPLGSGKSEQYF. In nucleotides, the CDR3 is TGTGCCAGCAGCTTACCTCTGGGTAGCGGGAAGAGCGAGCAGTACTTC.

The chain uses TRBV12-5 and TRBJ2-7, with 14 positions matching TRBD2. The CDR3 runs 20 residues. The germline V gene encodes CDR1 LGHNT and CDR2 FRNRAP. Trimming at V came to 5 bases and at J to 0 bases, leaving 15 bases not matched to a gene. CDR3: CASGPTPGTSGSQSSYEQYF. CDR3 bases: TGTGCTAGTGGTCCCACCCCCGGGACTAGCGGGAGTCAGAGCTCCTACGAGCAGTACTTC.

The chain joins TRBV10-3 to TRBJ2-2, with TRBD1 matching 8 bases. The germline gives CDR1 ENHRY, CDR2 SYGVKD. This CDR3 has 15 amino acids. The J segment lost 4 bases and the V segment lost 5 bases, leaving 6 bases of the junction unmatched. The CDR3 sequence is CAISRTGWGTGELFF. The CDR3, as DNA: TGTGCCATCAGTCGGACAGGGTGGGGCACCGGGGAGCTGTTTTTT.